This T cell receptor (beta chain) was profiled in a study of tumor and adjacent non-tumor tissue in lung cancer (dated by TCRdb to the late 2010s). As for the study more broadly: Of the cohort, 12 patients had adenocarcinoma, 2 had squamous cell carcinoma and 1 had small cell lung cancer. Among the approximately 15 patients, ages ranged from roughly 30 to 76 years, about 10 were men and 5 were women, and disease was TNM stage I to III. Sequencing produced 130,000,000 or so productive TCRbeta reads in total, an average of about 4 million reads per sample. Using bulk TCRbeta repertoires from roughly 14 lung cancer patients, the study set lung tumor tissue side by side with matched distant non-tumor lung tissue. Some 31 paired specimens, one tumor and one normal lung sample per patient, were profiled by TCRbeta CDR3 sequencing.

The method was multiplex PCR. TCRdb names Illumina HiSeq 2500 as the instrument used. TCRbeta libraries were constructed through three rounds of nested PCR with primers (Table S4) according to protocols modified from ARM-PCR. Before sequencing, PCR products of 200-500 bp were cut from the gel and purified using the QIAquick gel extraction kit. The source study handled its data this way. Trimmomatic was used to clean the reads, FLASH was used to merge the reads into complete CDR3 sequences, and MiTCR was used to assign the reads to V(D)J germline segments. Clonal diversity was calculated as the inverse Simpson's index using VDJtools. Productive reads were defined as in-frame sequences without a premature stop codon. The public reads were reprocessed in TCRdb via fastp at Q25 and MiXCR, keeping in-frame beta chains. When rows share a CDR3 protein, they turn into one entry using the most common DNA and genes. The authors' filters were not applied to this entry. Within this sample are some 100,000 distinct CDR3 sequences, with around three quarters of them counted one time only. The ten largest clonotypes hold 30% of the sample.

Turning to this clonotype: Its target antigen remains unknown. Sequence at one end of the junction differs from germline and may be a read error.

The CDR3 goes from the cysteine to the phenylalanine over 17 residues. Only the CDR3 DNA is retained, 51 bases long and in frame from the first base. From the germline V gene (reference sequence), CDR1 is SGHNT and CDR2 is YYREEE. Study-level results and caveats: Peripheral blood was not sequenced, so blood TCRbeta repertoires in these lung cancer patients were not examined. With only about 16 patients in the cohort, the authors noted that larger samples and more detailed clinical data are needed. Significantly higher TCR diversity was found in younger patients, and higher tumor TCR diversity was associated with shorter overall and disease-free survival. A significantly larger cumulative share of the repertoire was made up by the top 100 clones in normal lung than in tumor tissue. Significantly higher TCR diversity (inverse Simpson) was observed in tumor tissue than in normal lung tissue (approximately 430 vs 150, P = 0.0075, Mann-Whitney U test). The sequencing platform is not named in the methods, and unique molecular identifiers are not mentioned.

RNA was isolated from bulk, unsorted tissue, and RNA quality was assessed with a NanoDrop ND-1000 and an Agilent 2100. The normal lung samples consisted of distant non-tumor tissue collected more than 3 cm from the tumor edge. All donors had newly diagnosed lung cancer, had not received prior chemotherapy, and were admitted for thoracic surgery in China between August and November 2014. The study excluded patients who had received radiotherapy or chemotherapy before or who had another cancer at the same time. Pieces of surgical tissue measuring roughly 1-2.2 cm3 were kept in RNAlater solution and stored at -80 degrees C until use.

The sequencing input was distant non-tumor lung tissue. The receptor chain draws on TRBV5-4 and TRBJ2-1; TRBD2 is perhaps the D gene, given 7 matching bases. The origin of this receptor is a man aged 60 to 69 with small cell lung cancer. DNA sequence: TGTGCCAGCAGCCACGGGGGGTGGGGGGCCTCCTACTATGACCAGTTCTTC. It translates to CASSHGGWGASYYDQFF.